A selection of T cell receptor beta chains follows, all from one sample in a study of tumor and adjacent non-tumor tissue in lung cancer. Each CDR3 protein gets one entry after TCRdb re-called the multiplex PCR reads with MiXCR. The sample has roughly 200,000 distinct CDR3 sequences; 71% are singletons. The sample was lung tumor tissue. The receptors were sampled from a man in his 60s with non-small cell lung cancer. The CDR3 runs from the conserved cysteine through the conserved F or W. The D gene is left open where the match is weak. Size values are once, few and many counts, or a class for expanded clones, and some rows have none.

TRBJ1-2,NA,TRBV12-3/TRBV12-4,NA,TGTGTCAGCGGTCCGGGACACGGAGGCTACACCTTC,CVSGPGHGGYTF
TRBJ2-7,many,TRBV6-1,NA,TGTGCCAGCAGGTTTGGACTGGTTTCCTACGAGCAGTACTTC,CASRFGLVSYEQYF
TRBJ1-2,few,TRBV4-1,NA,TGCGCCAGCAGCCAAGATTCAGGGGTCTATGGCTACACCTTC,CASSQDSGVYGYTF
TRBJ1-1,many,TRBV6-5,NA,TGTGCCACCAGTATCGGGGGAAGGACTGAAGCTTTCTTT,CATSIGGRTEAFF
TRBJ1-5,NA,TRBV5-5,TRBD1,TGTGCCAGCAGCGGGGGGACAGGGGACAAACAGCCCCAGCATTTT,CASSGGTGDKQPQHF
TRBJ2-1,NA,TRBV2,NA,TGTGCCAGCAGTCAGGGGGGGCCTTTATATGAGCCGTTCTTC,CASSQGGPLYEPFF
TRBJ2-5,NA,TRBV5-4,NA,TGTGCCTGCAGCCCAGATCTTGTACAGCAGGCAGGGACCCAGTACTTC,CACSPDLVQQAGTQYF
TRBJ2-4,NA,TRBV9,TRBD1,TGTGCCAGCAGCCGACAGGGGCTTCTAGCCAAAAACATTCAGTACTTC,CASSRQGLLAKNIQYF
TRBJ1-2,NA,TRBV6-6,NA,TGTGCCATCAGCGAGACTGAGGCCTATGGCTACACCTTC,CAISETEAYGYTF
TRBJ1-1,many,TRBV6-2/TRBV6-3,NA,TGTGCCAGCAGTTATATCAGCACTGAAGCTTTCTTT,CASSYISTEAFF
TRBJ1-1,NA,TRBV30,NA,TGTGCCTGGACCGAGGGGTGGCAGGGCGAGACTGAAGCTTTCTTT,CAWTEGWQGETEAFF
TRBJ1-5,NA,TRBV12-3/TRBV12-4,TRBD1,TGTGCCAACAGTGGGGACAGGGTGAGGCAGCCCCAGCATTTT,CANSGDRVRQPQHF
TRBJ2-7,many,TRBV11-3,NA,TGTGCCAGCAGCTTAGATTACGAGCAGTACTTC,CASSLDYEQYF
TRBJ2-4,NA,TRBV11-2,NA,TGTGCCATCAGGGTACGCCCGATAGCCAAAAACATTCAGTACTTC,CAIRVRPIAKNIQYF
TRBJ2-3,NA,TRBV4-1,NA,TGCGCCAGCAGCCAACTGGGCCTCTTCGGGGGCACAGATACGCAGTATTTT,CASSQLGLFGGTDTQYF
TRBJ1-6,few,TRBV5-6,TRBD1,TGTGCCACCCAGGGACAGGGAAATTCACCCCTCCACTTT,CATQGQGNSPLHF
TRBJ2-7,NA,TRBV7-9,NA,TGTGCCAGCAGCGGGTACCAAAAAAACTACGAGCAGTACTTC,CASSGYQKNYEQYF
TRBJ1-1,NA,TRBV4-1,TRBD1,TGCGCCAGCAGCCCCGGTGAAGGGGGCTTTAAAGCTTTCTTT,CASSPGEGGFKAFF